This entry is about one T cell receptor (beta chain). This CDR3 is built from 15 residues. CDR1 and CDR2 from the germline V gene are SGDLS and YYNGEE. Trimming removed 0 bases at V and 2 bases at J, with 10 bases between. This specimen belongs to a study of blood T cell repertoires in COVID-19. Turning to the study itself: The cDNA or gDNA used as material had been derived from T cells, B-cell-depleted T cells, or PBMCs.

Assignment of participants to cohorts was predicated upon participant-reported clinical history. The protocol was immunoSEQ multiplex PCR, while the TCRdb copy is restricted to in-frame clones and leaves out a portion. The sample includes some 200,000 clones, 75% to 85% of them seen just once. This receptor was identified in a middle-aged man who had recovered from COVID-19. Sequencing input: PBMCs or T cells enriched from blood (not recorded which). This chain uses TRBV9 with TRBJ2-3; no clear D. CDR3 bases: TGTGCCAGCAGCGTAGGGCTACTACACACAGATACGCAGTATTTT. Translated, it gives CASSVGLLHTDTQYF.